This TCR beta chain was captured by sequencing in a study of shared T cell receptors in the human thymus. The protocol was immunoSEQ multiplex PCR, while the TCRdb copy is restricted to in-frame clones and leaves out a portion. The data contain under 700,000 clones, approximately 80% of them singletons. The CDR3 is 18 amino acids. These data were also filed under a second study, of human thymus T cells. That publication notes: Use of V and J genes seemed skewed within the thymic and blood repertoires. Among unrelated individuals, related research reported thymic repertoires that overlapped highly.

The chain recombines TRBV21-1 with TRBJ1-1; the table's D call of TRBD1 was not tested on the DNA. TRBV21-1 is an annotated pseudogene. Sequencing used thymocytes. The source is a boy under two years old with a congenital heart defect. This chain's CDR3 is CASSKGRTGGLLNTEAFF. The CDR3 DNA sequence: TGTGCCAGCAGCAAAGGGAGGACAGGGGGCCTACTGAACACTGAAGCTTTCTTT.